Below, 17 T cell receptor beta chains from the same sample are listed, as sequenced in a study of T cells in Graves' hyperthyroidism and ophthalmopathy. Amplification targeted TCR beta CDR3 regions from RNA transcripts. During a first-round RT-PCR of the TCR CDR3, the HTBI primer set was used. MiXCR was run by TCRdb on the multiplex PCR reads, yielding one entry per CDR3 protein. The data hold a few hundred thousand distinct CDR3 sequences, with approximately 14% observed a single time. Sequencing was done on a sample of blood. These receptors were taken from a woman aged 40 to 50 with Graves' hyperthyroidism.

This clonotype was picked up a small number of times. In nucleotides, the CDR3 is TGCAGTGCACCAAGTAGACAGGAGAACACTGAAGCTTTCTTT. It yields the protein CSAPSRQENTEAFF. This chain links TRBV20-1 with TRBJ1-1; possible D gene TRBD1, 6 bases. The CDR3 loop spans 14 amino acids. The V end was cut by 6 bases, the J end by 1 base, with 15 bases between. The germline CDR1 and CDR2 sequences are DFQATT and SNEGSKA (reference sequence).

The sample holds many counts of this clonotype. V gene TRBV27 combines with J gene TRBJ1-1; D is ambiguous. Trimming took 2 bases from V and 1 from J, leaving 14 bases between them. Germline-derived CDR1 and CDR2 are MNHEY and SMNVEV (reference sequence). CDR3 length: 16 amino acids. CDR3 coding DNA: TGTGCCAGCAGTTTAGATCGGGAAGTACGGAACACTGAAGCTTTCTTT. This sequence encodes CASSLDREVRNTEAFF.

This clonotype was observed many times. This sequence joins TRBV6-1 and TRBJ2-1; a weak D match, TRBD2 (7 bases). Germline assignment: CDR1 MNHNS and CDR2 SASEGT. CDR3 size: 18 residues. V was shortened by 4 bases and J by 2 bases, with 21 bases between the two germline ends. CDR3 protein: CASSGPSGTPDPYNEQFF. CDR3 sequence (DNA): TGTGCCAGCAGTGGACCAAGCGGGACACCCGACCCCTACAATGAGCAGTTCTTC.

The chain recombines TRBV9 with TRBJ2-5; 9 nucleotides match TRBD1. The CDR3 totals 15 residues. The junction had 5 bases not matched to a gene; V was cut back by 3 bases and J by 2 bases. CDR1 SGDLS and CDR2 YYNGEE come from the germline V gene. CDR3 region: CASSDRTGAQETQYF. The DNA of the CDR3 is TGTGCCAGCAGCGACCGGACAGGGGCTCAAGAGACCCAGTACTTC.

There are many counts of this clonotype. This chain links TRBV10-3 with TRBJ2-7, with D tentatively TRBD1 (5 bases). The CDR3 is made up of 15 amino acids. Trimming pared 4 bases from V and 4 bases from J, leaving 17 bases between. CDR1 is ENHRY, CDR2 SYGVKD, per germline. CDR3 sequence (DNA): TGTGCCATCAGTGGACAGACTGGCAGTTCTTACGAGCAGTACTTC. It specifies CAISGQTGSSYEQYF.

At least ten counts were recorded for this clonotype. The CDR3 loop is CASSGVVGTGVNNEQFF. In DNA form, the CDR3 reads TGTGCCAGCAGTGGGGTTGTAGGGACAGGGGTTAACAATGAGCAGTTCTTC. The chain couples TRBV2 to TRBJ2-1, with 10 bases fitting TRBD1. Trimming took 4 bases from V and 5 from J; bases not matched to a gene: 11. CDR3 length equals 17 residues. The germline V gene has CDR1 SNHLY and CDR2 FYNNEI.

This clonotype was seen many times. V is TRBV4-1 and J is TRBJ2-7; 10 bases fit TRBD2. The germline V gene has CDR1 MGHRA and CDR2 YSYEKL. V dropped 3 bases and J dropped 3; count of bases not matched to a gene: 2. The CDR3 is made up of 14 amino acids. The CDR3 protein is CASSQLAGDYEQYF. Written as DNA, the CDR3 is TGCGCCAGCAGCCAGCTAGCGGGGGACTACGAGCAGTACTTC.

The V call is TRBV10-3, the J call TRBJ2-7, with 9 positions matching TRBD1. Germline V CDR1 and CDR2: ENHRY, SYGVKD. This CDR3 is built from 14 residues. V gave up 7 bases and J gave up 7 bases; unmatched junction bases: 11. The CDR3 protein is CAINRDRVGDEQYF. The CDR3 nucleotides read TGTGCCATCAATCGGGACAGGGTCGGCGATGAGCAGTACTTC.

Many counts were recorded for this clonotype. This rearrangement joins TRBV18 to TRBJ2-1; TRBD1 matches 7 bases. With V trimmed by 3 bases and J by 9 bases, 5 bases remained unmatched. This CDR3 is 13 amino acids long. Germline CDR1 is KGHSH and CDR2 is LQKENI. Here the CDR3 DNA reads TGTGCCAGCTCACCCGGACAGGACCTTGAGCAGTTCTTC. Translating it yields CASSPGQDLEQFF.

This clonotype was detected ten times or more. This chain connects TRBV3-1 to TRBJ2-1, with 9 bases that match TRBD2. Trimming at V came to 1 base and at J to 9 bases, leaving 16 bases not matched to a gene. CDR3 size: 18 residues. The germline gives CDR1 LGHDT, CDR2 YNNKEL (reference sequence). CDR3 amino acids: CASSQGCLAGEFVCEQFF. CDR3 nucleotides: TGTGCCAGCAGCCAAGGTTGTTTAGCGGGAGAGTTTGTGTGTGAGCAGTTCTTC.

This clonotype was picked up a small number of times. This chain connects TRBV6-5 to TRBJ1-1, with 7 bases that match TRBD1. Germline assignment: CDR1 MNHEY and CDR2 SVGAGI. The CDR3 runs 15 residues. V was pared by 2 bases and J by 1 base, with 4 bases of the junction left unmatched. The CDR3 coding sequence is TGTGCCAGCAGTTACCCGGGACAGAAGAACACTGAAGCTTTCTTT. Residues: CASSYPGQKNTEAFF.

The J gene is TRBJ1-4, the V gene TRBV20-1; D is unresolved. The CDR3 sequence is 15 residues long. Germline CDR1 reads DFQATT; CDR2 reads SNEGSKA (reference sequence). Between the trimmed V and J ends, which lost 0 bases and 7 bases, there was a span of 15 bases. The DNA of the CDR3 is TGCAGTGCTAGAGAGTTTGGGCCGTCGGCTGAAAAACTGTTTTTT. Translating it yields CSAREFGPSAEKLFF.

This clonotype has more than one count but fewer than ten. This rearrangement joins TRBV9 to TRBJ2-5, with D perhaps assigned TRBD1 or TRBD2 (5 bases each). Germline CDR1 and CDR2: SGDLS and YYNGEE. The CDR3 has 14 residues. V was shortened by 0 bases and J by 5 bases, with 11 bases between the two germline ends. CDR3 sequence reads: CASSVGGALETQYF. The CDR3 DNA follows: TGTGCCAGCAGCGTAGGAGGGGCTCTTGAGACCCAGTACTTC.

This clonotype was seen many times. The chain combines TRBV5-1 with TRBJ2-7, with TRBD1 identical over 10 bases. The CDR3 has 14 amino acids. Germline V gene lookup returns CDR1 SGHRS and CDR2 YFSETQ. Losses at the gene ends were 1 base for V and 9 bases for J; bases not matched to a gene: 7. The CDR3, as DNA: TGCGCCAGCAGCTTGCAACCAGGGGACAGGGGGCAGTACTTC. Protein product: CASSLQPGDRGQYF.

This clonotype was detected a few times. A read error may produce the germline difference seen at one junction end. The CDR3, as DNA: TGTGCCAGCAGTTTGAACTATGGCTGCACCTTC. This codes for CASSLNYGCTF. The V and J genes are TRBV12-3 or TRBV12-4 and TRBJ1-2; D gene uncertain. The CDR3 spans 11 residues.

Details on this clonotype: A read error is possible here, since a much larger clone lies one base away. The chain links TRBV28 to TRBJ2-7; TRBD2 matches 9 bases. CDR1 is MDHEN, CDR2 SYDVKM, per germline. CDR3 size: 16 residues. The CDR3 region has the DNA TGTGCCAGCAGCGTCTCTAGCGGGAACAACGCCTACAAGCAGTACTTC. Its translation is CASSVSSGNNAYKQYF.

V gene TRBV3-1 combines with J gene TRBJ1-1; 10 bases fit TRBD1. Losses at the gene ends were 4 bases for V and 6 bases for J; bases not matched to a gene: 11. Germline-derived CDR1 and CDR2 are LGHDT and YNNKEL (reference sequence). The CDR3 runs 16 residues. In DNA form, the CDR3 reads TGTGCCAGCAGCCCATCCCCGGGACAGGGGTTTTCTGAAGCTTTCTTT. Its protein is CASSPSPGQGFSEAFF.